This T cell receptor beta chain appears in the sequencing data of a study of graft-versus-host responses after intestinal transplantation. Whole-study results and caveats: Recipient bone marrow held GvH clones, some seen earlier in ileum or blood.

As to this clone: The antigen is undetermined.

The method was immunoSEQ multiplex PCR; TCRdb's version includes in-frame clones alone and lacks a portion of them. The sample lists tens of thousands of clones; roughly 94% were seen once. Here the sequenced sample was unstimulated CD8+ T cells sorted from spleen or lymph node cells, taken before intestinal transplant. This TCR was recovered from a human donor who received an intestinal transplant.

CDR3 sequence: CAWRGLGYEAFF. The CDR3 nucleotides read TGTGCCTGGAGGGGACTGGGGTATGAAGCTTTCTTT. V and J are TRBV30 and TRBJ1-1; D is possibly TRBD1 (5 bases). The germline V gene encodes CDR1 GTSNPN and CDR2 SVGIG (reference sequence). The CDR3 extends over 12 amino acids. V was trimmed by 3 bases and J by 7 bases, leaving 12 bases between them.